One sample yielded the 15 T cell receptor beta chains listed below, sequenced in a study of T cells in Graves' hyperthyroidism and ophthalmopathy (dated by TCRdb to the late 2010s). Library preparation used multiplex PCR. Sequencer: Illumina HiSeq 2000. The TCR beta CDR3 regions were amplified from the RNA transcripts. For the first round of RT-PCR on the TCR CDR3, the HTBI primer set was used together with the Qiagen OneStep RT-PCR kit. TCRdb redid the processing of the public reads, applying fastp at Q25 and MiXCR, and retained in-frame beta chains. Merged by CDR3 protein, the rows form single entries marked with the most common genes and DNA. The table for this sample lists over 700,000 distinct CDR3 sequences; about 17% of them were counted only once. Together, the top ten hold 16% of the sample. Sample: blood. These receptors came from a woman aged 45-60 years with Graves' hyperthyroidism that later progressed to Graves' ophthalmopathy.

Comment on this clonotype: A read error may be the cause here, since a much bigger clone is one base away. This sequence joins TRBV11-3 and TRBJ2-1; unclear D gene. There are 13 residues in the CDR3. Germline V lookup: CDR1 SGHNT, CDR2 YENEEA. Here the CDR3 DNA reads TGTGCCAGCAGCGAAAGCTCCCACAATGAGCAGTTCTTC. This translates into CASSESSHNEQFF.

The V and J genes are TRBV28 and TRBJ2-1, with a tentative D call TRBD1 (6 bases). Trimming took off 5 bases at V and 15 bases at J, with 14 bases between the two ends. This CDR3 comprises 11 residues. The V gene's germline CDR1 is MDHEN and CDR2 SYDVKM. This chain's CDR3 is CASSLRDNPFF. CDR3 bases: TGTGCCAGCAGTCTCCGGGACAATCCGTTCTTC.

V and J are TRBV4-1 and TRBJ1-1; no clear D gene. Germline loops: CDR1 MGHRA, CDR2 YSYEKL. The CDR3 contains 14 residues. Trimming shortened V by 4 bases and J by 2 bases, and 11 bases separated the two germline ends. The DNA for the CDR3 is TGCGCCAGCAGCCGGTGGACGGGCAACACTGAAGCTTTCTTT. This gives the protein CASSRWTGNTEAFF.

V is TRBV4-1 and J is TRBJ2-6; 9 bases are a match to TRBD1. The CDR3 is 21 residues long. Germline values: CDR1 MGHRA, CDR2 YSYEKL. V trimming: 2 bases; J trimming: 0 bases; junction bases outside the gene matches: 14. For the CDR3, the DNA is TGCGCCAGCAGCCAATCCCCGGACAGGGGCGTGGGGAGCTCTGGGGCCAACGTCCTGACTTTC. The encoded protein is CASSQSPDRGVGSSGANVLTF.

V is TRBV6-5 and J is TRBJ1-1; the D is unclear. Looked up from germline, CDR1 is MNHEY and CDR2 is SVGAGI. Trimming pared 2 bases from V and 0 bases from J, leaving 10 bases between. The CDR3 length is 15 residues. CDR3 coding DNA: TGTGCCAGCAGTTACGCTAGAAGCTTGAACACTGAAGCTTTCTTT. This sequence encodes CASSYARSLNTEAFF.

This chain uses TRBV6-2 or TRBV6-3 with TRBJ1-5, with D unresolved. This CDR3 region has 13 residues. Trimming took off 1 base at V and 2 bases at J, with 3 bases between the two ends. Germline lookup yields CDR1 MNHEY and CDR2 SVGEGT. CDR3 sequence reads: CASSYLRNQPQHF. CDR3 nucleotide sequence: TGTGCCAGCAGTTACTTGCGCAATCAGCCCCAGCATTTT.

The chain is built from TRBV18 and TRBJ1-5; D uncertain. Trimming took off 4 bases at V and 0 bases at J, with 7 bases between the two ends. From germline, CDR1 is KGHSH and CDR2 LQKENI. The CDR3 runs to 14 residues. The CDR3, as DNA: TGTGCCAGCTCACAGGAGTATAGCAATCAGCCCCAGCATTTT. Translation gives CASSQEYSNQPQHF.

In its sample, this clonotype was seen many times. The gene calls are TRBV2 and TRBJ2-1, with D possibly being TRBD1 (5 bases). The germline V and J ends were trimmed by 2 bases and 4 bases, with 30 bases remaining between them. The CDR3 totals 21 residues. Germline CDR1 is SNHLY and CDR2 is FYNNEI. CDR3 DNA sequence: TGTGCCAGCAGTGAAAGGGGTATCACAGGTACCCAAAGGGCCTCTTACAATGAGCAGTTCTTC. Translating it yields CASSERGITGTQRASYNEQFF.

A note on this clonotype: A much larger clone differs from this one at a single base, so this may be a read error. The chain employs TRBV30 and TRBJ2-1; tentative D call: TRBD2 (7 bases). Germline-derived CDR1 and CDR2 are GTSNPN and SVGIG (reference sequence). The CDR3 totals 13 residues. CDR3 sequence reads: CARSAGGHNEQFF. The CDR3 nucleotides are TGTGCCCGGAGCGCCGGGGGGCATAATGAGCAGTTCTTC.

The J gene is TRBJ1-1, the V gene TRBV7-9; weak D call: TRBD1 (5 bases). Germline-derived CDR1 and CDR2 are SEHNR and FQNEAQ (reference sequence). CDR3 length: 14 residues. The germline V and J ends were trimmed by 1 base and 6 bases, with 12 bases remaining between them. The CDR3 sequence is CASSLGGTGAEAFF. The CDR3 nucleotides read TGTGCCAGCAGCTTAGGCGGGACGGGAGCTGAAGCTTTCTTT.

The table lists this clonotype with many counts. This chain joins TRBV2 and TRBJ1-6; D is ambiguous. Per the germline V gene, CDR1 is SNHLY and CDR2 is FYNNEI. The CDR3 is 12 residues long. Trimming left V 8 bases short and J 8 bases short, with 10 bases between. The CDR3 is CASGRPYSPLHF. The DNA of the CDR3 is TGTGCCAGCGGTCGACCTTATTCACCCCTCCACTTT.

The rearrangement uses TRBV5-6 and TRBJ1-4; possibly TRBD1 for D (5 bases). The germline V gene has CDR1 SGHDT and CDR2 YYEEEE. The CDR3 extends over 17 amino acids. Trimming cost V 4 bases and J 0 bases, with 16 bases left between them. The CDR3 nucleotides are TGTGCCAGCAGCCCGGAACGCAGGGCTGCAACTAATGAAAAACTGTTTTTT. Its translation: CASSPERRAATNEKLFF.

This clonotype appeared many times. The chain employs TRBV5-1 and TRBJ2-1; 7 nucleotides agree with TRBD2. The V segment lost 4 bases and the J segment 0 bases; nucleotides outside the gene matches: 19. CDR3 length: 20 amino acids. CDR1 and CDR2 (germline): SGHRS, YFSETQ. Written as DNA, the CDR3 is TGCGCCAGCAGCCCATACTACCCACCAGGACTAGGGAGCTCCTACAATGAGCAGTTCTTC. Amino acids: CASSPYYPPGLGSSYNEQFF.

This clonotype was seen repeatedly, ten times or more. V and J are TRBV11-2 and TRBJ2-7; D is uncertain. Trimming removed 5 bases at V and 0 bases at J, with 17 bases between. The germline gives CDR1 SGHAT, CDR2 FQNNGV. The CDR3 has 16 residues. CDR3 coding DNA: TGTGCCAGCAGCCTAGGAATTGGGCTGATCTCCTACGAGCAGTACTTC. Translating it yields CASSLGIGLISYEQYF.

This clonotype occurred a few times. The chain carries TRBV11-2 and TRBJ2-1; no firm D call. With 5 bases removed from V and 5 bases from J, the gap between germline ends came to 13 bases. CDR3 length equals 14 residues. CDR1 SGHAT and CDR2 FQNNGV come from the germline V gene. CDR3 sequence (DNA): TGTGCCAGCAGCCTACTGAGGTCGGACAATGAGCAGTTCTTC. Residues: CASSLLRSDNEQFF.